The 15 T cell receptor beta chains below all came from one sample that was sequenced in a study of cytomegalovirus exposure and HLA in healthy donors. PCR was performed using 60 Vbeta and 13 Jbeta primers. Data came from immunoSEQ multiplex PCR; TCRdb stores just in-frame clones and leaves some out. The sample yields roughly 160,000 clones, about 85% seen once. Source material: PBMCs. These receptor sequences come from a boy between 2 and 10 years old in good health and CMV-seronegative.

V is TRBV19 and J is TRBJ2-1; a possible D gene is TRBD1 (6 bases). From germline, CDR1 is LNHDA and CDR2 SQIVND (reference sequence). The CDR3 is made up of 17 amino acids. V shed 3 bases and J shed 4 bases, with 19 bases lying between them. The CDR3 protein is CASSIPAGWGQYNEQFF. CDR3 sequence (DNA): TGTGCCAGTAGTATTCCGGCGGGTTGGGGGCAGTACAATGAGCAGTTCTTC.

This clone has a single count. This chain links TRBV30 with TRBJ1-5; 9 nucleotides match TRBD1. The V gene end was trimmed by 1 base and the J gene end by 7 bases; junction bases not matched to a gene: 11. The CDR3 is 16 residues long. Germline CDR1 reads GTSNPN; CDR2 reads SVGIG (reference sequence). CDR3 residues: CAWSDGTGSLRQPQHF. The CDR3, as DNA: TGTGCCTGGAGTGATGGGACAGGGTCACTTCGGCAGCCCCAGCATTTT.

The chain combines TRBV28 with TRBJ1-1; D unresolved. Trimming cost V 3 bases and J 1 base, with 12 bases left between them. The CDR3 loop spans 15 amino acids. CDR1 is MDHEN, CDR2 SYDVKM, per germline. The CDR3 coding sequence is TGTGCCAGCAGTTTGTTATCTCACAGGAACACTGAAGCTTTCTTT. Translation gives CASSLLSHRNTEAFF.

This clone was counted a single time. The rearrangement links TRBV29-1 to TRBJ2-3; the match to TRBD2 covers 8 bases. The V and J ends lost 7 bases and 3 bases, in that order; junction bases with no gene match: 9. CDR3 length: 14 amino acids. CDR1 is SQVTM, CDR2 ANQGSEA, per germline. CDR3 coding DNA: TGCAGCGGCGGCGGGGGGCTGCCTACAGATACGCAGTATTTT. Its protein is CSGGGGLPTDTQYF.

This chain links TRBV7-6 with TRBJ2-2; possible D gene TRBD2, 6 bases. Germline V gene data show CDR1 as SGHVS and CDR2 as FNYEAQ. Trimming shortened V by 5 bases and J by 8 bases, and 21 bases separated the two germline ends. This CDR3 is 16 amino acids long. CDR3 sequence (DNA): TGTGCCAGCAGCCTACCATCCTCTTGGAGGGAAGGGGAGCTGTTTTTT. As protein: CASSLPSSWREGELFF.

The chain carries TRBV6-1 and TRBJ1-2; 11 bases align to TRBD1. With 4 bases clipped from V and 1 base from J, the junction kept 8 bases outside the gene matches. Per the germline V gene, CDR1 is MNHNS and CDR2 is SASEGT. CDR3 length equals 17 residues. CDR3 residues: CASSATSGTGGNYGYTF. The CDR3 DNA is TGTGCCAGCAGTGCGACCTCCGGGACAGGGGGTAACTATGGCTACACCTTC.

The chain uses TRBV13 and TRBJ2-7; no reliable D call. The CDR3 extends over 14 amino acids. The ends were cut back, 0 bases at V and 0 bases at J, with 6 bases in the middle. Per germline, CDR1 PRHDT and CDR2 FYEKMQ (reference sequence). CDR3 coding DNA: TGTGCCAGCAGCTTAGGGCGGAGCTCCTACGAGCAGTACTTC. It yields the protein CASSLGRSSYEQYF.

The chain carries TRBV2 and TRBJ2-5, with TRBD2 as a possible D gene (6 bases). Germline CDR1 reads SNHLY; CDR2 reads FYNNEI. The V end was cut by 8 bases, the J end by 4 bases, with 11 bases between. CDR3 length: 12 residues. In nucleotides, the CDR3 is TGTGCCAGCGGCGGGGTCTCAGAGACCCAGTACTTC. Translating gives CASGGVSETQYF.

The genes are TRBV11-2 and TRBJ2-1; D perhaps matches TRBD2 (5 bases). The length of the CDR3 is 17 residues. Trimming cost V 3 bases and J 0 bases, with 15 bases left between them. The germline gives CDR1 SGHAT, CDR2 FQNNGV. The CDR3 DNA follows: TGTGCCAGCAGCTTCCGCCTGAGAGGGAGCTCCTACAATGAGCAGTTCTTC. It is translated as CASSFRLRGSSYNEQFF.

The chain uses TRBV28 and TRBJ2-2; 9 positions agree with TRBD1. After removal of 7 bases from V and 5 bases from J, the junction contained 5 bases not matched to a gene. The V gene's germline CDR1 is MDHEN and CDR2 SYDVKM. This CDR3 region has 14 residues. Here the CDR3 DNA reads TGTGCCAGCACGAGGACAGGGGATACCGGGGAGCTGTTTTTT. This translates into CASTRTGDTGELFF.

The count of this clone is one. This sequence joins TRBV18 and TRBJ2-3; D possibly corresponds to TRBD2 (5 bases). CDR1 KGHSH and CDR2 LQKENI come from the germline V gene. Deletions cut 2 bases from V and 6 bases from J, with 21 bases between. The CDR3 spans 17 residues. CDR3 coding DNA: TGTGCCAGCTCACCAAACCGCGCGGGCCCCTTTGAGGATACGCAGTATTTT. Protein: CASSPNRAGPFEDTQYF. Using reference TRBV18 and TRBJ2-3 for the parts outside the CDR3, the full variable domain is NAGVMQNPRHLVRRRGQEARLRCSPMKGHSHVYWYRQLPEEGLKFMVYLQKENIIDESGMPKERFSAEFPKEGPSILRIQQVVRGDSAAYFCASSPNRAGPFEDTQYFGPGTRLTVL.

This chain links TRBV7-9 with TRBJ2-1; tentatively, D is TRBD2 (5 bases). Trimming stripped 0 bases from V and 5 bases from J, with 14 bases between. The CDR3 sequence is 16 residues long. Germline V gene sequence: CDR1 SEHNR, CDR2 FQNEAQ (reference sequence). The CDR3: CASSLAGGLYHNEQFF. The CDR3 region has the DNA TGTGCCAGCAGCTTAGCGGGCGGGCTGTACCACAATGAGCAGTTCTTC.

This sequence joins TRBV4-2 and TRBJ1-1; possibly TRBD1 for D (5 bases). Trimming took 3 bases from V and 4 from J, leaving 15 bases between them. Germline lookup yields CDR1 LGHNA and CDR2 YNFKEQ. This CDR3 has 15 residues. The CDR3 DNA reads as TGTGCCAGCAGCCAGCTTCTCAGGGATGGCACTGAAGCTTTCTTT. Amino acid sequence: CASSQLLRDGTEAFF.

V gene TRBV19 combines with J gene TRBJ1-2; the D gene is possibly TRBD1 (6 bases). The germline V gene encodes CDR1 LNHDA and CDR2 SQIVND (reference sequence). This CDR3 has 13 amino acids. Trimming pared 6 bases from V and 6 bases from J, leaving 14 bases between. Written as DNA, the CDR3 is TGTGCCAGTAGCGGAACAGGGTTTGATGGCTACACCTTC. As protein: CASSGTGFDGYTF.

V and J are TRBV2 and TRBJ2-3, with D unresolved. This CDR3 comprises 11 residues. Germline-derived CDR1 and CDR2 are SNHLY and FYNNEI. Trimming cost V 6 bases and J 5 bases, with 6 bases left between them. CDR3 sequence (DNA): TGTGCCAGCAGCCCCCTAGATACGCAGTATTTT. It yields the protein CASSPLDTQYF.